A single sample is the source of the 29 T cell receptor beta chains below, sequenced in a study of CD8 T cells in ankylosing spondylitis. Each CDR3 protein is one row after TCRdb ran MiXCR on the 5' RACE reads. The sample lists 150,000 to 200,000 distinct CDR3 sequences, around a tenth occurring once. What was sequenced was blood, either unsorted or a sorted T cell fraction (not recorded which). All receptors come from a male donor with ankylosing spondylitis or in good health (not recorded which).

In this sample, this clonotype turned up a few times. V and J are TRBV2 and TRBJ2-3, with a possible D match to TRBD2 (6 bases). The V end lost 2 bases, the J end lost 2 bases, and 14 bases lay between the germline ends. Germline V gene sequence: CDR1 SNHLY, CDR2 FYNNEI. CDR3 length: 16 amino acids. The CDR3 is CASSENSGPSTDTQYF. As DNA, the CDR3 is TGTGCCAGCAGTGAAAATAGCGGTCCCTCCACAGATACGCAGTATTTT.

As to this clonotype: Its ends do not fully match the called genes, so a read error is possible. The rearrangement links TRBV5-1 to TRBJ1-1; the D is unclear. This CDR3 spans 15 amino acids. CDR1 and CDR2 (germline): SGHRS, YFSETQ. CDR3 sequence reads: CVSSFGAQQLTEAFF. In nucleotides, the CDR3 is TGCGTCAGCAGCTTCGGAGCGCAACAGTTAACTGAAGCTTTCTTT.

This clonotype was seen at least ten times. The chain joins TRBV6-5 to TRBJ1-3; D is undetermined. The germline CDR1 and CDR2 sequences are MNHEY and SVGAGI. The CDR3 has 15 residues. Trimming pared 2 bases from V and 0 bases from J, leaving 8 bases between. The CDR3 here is CASSYQHTSGNTIYF. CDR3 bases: TGTGCCAGCAGTTACCAACACACCTCTGGAAACACCATATATTTT.

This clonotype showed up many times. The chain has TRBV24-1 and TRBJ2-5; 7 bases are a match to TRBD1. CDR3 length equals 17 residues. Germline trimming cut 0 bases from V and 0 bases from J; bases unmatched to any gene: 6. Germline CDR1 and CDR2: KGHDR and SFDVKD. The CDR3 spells CATSDLPGQKYQETQYF. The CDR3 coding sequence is TGTGCCACCAGTGATTTGCCGGGACAGAAGTACCAAGAGACCCAGTACTTC.

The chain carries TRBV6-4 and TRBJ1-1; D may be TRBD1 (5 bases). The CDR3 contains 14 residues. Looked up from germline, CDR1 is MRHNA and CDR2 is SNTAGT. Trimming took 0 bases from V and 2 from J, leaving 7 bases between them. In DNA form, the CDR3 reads TGTGCCAGCAGTGACTCAGACAGTAACACTGAAGCTTTCTTT. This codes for CASSDSDSNTEAFF.

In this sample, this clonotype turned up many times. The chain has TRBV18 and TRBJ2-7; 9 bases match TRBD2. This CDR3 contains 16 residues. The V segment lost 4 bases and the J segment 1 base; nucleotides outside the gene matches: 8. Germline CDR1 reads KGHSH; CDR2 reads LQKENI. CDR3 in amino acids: CASSRNAGGPSYEQYF. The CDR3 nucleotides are TGTGCCAGCTCACGAAACGCGGGGGGGCCTTCCTACGAGCAGTACTTC.

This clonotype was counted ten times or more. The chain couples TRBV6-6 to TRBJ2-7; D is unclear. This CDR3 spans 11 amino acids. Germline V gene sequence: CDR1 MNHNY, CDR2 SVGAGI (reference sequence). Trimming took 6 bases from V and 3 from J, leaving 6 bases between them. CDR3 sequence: CASSPNYEQYF. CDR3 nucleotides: TGTGCCAGCAGCCCGAACTACGAGCAGTACTTC.

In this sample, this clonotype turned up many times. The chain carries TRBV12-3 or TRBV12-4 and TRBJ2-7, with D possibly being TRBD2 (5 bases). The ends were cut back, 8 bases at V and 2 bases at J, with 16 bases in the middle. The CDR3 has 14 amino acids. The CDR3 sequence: CASESGNIPYEQYF. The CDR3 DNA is TGTGCCAGCGAAAGCGGAAACATCCCCTACGAGCAGTACTTC.

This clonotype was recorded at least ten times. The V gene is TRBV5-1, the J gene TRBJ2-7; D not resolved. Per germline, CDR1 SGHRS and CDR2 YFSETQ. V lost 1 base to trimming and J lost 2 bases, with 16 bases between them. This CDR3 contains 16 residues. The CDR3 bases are TGCGCCAGCAGCTTGCGCCCAGCCGGGCAGGCCTACGAGCAGTACTTC. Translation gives CASSLRPAGQAYEQYF.

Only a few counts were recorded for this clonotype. CDR3 DNA sequence: TGCAGCGTTGTAAGGCGGTATCAGGAGGATACGCAGTATTTT. Translating gives CSVVRRYQEDTQYF. The V call is TRBV29-1, the J call TRBJ2-3, with D uncertain. The V end lost 4 bases, the J end lost 6 bases, and 17 bases lay between the germline ends. The CDR3 contains 14 residues. The V gene's germline CDR1 is SQVTM and CDR2 ANQGSEA.

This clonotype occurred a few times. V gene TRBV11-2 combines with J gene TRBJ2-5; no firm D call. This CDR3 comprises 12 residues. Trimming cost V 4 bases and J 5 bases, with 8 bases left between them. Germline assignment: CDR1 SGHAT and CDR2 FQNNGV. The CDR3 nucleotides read TGTGCCAGCAGCTCCGCGGAGGAGACCCAGTACTTC. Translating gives CASSSAEETQYF.

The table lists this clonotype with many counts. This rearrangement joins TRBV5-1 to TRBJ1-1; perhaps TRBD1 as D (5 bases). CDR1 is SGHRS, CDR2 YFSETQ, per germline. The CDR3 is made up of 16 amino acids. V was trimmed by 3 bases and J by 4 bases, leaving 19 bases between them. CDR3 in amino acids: CASSWWGSGVPTEAFF. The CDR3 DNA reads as TGCGCCAGCAGCTGGTGGGGGAGCGGCGTTCCCACTGAAGCTTTCTTT.

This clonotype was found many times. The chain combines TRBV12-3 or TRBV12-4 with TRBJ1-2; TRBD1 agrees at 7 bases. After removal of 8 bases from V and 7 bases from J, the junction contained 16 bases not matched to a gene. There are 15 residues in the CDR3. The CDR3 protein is CASGGGDRVVRGYTF. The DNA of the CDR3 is TGTGCCAGCGGGGGGGGAGACAGGGTTGTTCGTGGCTACACCTTC.

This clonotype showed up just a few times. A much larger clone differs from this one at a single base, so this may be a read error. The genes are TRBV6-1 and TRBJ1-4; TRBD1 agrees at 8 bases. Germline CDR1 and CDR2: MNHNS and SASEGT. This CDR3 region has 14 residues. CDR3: CASPNPQGGEILFF. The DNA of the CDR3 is TGTGCCAGCCCTAACCCACAGGGGGGTGAAATACTGTTTTTT.

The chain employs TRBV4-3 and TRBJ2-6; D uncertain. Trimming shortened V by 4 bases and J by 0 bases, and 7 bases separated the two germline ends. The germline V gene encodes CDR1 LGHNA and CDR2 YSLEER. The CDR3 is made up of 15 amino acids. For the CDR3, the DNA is TGCGCCAGCAGCCCGAGCCTCTCTGGGGCCAACGTCCTGACTTTC. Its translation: CASSPSLSGANVLTF.

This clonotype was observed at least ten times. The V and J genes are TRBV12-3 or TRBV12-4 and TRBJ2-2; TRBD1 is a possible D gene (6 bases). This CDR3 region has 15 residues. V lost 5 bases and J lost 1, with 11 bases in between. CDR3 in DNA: TGTGCCAGCAGTACACTCAGGGGGAACACCGGGGAGCTGTTTTTT. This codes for CASSTLRGNTGELFF.

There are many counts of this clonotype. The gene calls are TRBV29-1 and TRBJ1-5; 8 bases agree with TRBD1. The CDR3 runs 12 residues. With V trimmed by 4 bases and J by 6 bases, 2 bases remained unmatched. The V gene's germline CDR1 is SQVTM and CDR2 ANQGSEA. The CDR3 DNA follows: TGCAGCGTTGGACAGGGGTCTCAGCCCCAGCATTTT. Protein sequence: CSVGQGSQPQHF.

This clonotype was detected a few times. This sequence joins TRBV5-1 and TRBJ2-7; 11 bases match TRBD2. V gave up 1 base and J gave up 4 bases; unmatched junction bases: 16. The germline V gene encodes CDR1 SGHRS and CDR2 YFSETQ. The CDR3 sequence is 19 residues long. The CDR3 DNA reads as TGCGCCAGCAGCTTGAGAACTAATATAGCGGGAGGGGGCGAGTACGAGCAGTACTTC. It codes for CASSLRTNIAGGGEYEQYF.

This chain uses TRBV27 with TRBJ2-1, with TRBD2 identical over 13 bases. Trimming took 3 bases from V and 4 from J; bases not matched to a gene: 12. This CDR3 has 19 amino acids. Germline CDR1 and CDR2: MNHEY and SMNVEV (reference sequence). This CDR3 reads CASSFGGLRTSGGYNEQFF. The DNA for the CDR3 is TGTGCCAGCAGTTTTGGGGGGCTCAGGACTAGCGGGGGATACAATGAGCAGTTCTTC.

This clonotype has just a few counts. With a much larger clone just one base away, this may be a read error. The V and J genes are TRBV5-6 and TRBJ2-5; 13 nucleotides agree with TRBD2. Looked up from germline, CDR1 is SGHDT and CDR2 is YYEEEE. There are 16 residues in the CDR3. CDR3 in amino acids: CTSSITSGGASETQYF. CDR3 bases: TGTACCAGCAGCATCACTAGCGGGGGGGCATCAGAGACCCAGTACTTC.

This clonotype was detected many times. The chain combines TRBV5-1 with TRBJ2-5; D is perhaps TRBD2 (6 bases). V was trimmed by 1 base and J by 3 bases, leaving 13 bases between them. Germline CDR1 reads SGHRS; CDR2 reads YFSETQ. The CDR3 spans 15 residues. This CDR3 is CASSLRPSAEETQYF. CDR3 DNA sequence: TGCGCCAGCAGCTTGAGGCCTAGCGCTGAAGAGACCCAGTACTTC. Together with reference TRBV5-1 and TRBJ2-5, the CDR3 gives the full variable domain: KAGVTQTPRYLIKTRGQQVTLSCSPISGHRSVSWYQQTPGQGLQFLFEYFSETQRNKGNFPGRFSGRQFSNSRSEMNVSTLELGDSALYLCASSLRPSAEETQYFGPGTRLLVL.

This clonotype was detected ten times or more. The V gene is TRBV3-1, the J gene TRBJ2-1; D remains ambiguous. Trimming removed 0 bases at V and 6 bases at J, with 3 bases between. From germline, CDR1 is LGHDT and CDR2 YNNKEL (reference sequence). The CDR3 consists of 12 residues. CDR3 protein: CASSQEVNEQFF. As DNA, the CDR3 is TGTGCCAGCAGCCAAGAGGTCAATGAGCAGTTCTTC.

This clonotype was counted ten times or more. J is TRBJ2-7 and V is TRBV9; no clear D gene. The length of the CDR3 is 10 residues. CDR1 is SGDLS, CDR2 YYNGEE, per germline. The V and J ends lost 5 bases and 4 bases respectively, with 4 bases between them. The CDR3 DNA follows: TGTGCCAGCAGTCGTTACGAGCAGTACTTC. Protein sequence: CASSRYEQYF.

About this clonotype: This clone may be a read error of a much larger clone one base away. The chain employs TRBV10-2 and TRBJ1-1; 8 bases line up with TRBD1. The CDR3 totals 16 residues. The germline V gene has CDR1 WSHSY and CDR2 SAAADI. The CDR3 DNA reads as TGCGCCAGCAGCCTTTCTCAGGGGGCGCAGAACACTGAAACTTTCTTT. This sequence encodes CASSLSQGAQNTETFF.

DNA for the CDR3: TGCAGTGCTAGGTACCTAGCGGGGCACAGCACAGATACGCAGTATTTT. This translates into CSARYLAGHSTDTQYF. V and J are TRBV20-1 and TRBJ2-3, with TRBD2 identical over 9 bases. Trimming cost V 3 bases and J 0 bases; bases outside gene matches: 7. The germline V gene has CDR1 DFQATT and CDR2 SNEGSKA (reference sequence). This CDR3 spans 16 amino acids.

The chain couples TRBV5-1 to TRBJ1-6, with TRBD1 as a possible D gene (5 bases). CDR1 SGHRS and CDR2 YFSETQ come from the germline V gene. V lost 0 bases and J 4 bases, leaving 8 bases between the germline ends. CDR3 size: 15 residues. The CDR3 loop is CASSLGGDYNSPLHF. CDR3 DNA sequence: TGCGCCAGCAGCTTGGGGGGGGATTATAATTCACCCCTCCACTTT.

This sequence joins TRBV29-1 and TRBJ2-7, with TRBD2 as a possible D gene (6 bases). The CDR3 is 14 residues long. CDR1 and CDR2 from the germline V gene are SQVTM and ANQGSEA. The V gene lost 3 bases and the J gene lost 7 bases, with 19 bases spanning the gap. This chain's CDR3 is CSVESGLGLREQYF. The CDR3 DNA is TGCAGCGTTGAGTCGGGACTGGGGTTAAGGGAGCAGTACTTC.

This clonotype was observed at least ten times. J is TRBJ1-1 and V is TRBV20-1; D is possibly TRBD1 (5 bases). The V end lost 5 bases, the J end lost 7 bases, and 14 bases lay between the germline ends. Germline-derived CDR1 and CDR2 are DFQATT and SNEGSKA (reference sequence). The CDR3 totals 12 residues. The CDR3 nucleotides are TGCAGTGCTCGGGGCGATGGCCGTGAAGCTTTCTTT. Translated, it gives CSARGDGREAFF.

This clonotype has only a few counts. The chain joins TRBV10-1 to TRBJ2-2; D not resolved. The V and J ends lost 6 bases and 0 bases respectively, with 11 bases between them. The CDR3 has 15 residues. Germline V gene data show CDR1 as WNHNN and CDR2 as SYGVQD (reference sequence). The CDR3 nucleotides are TGCGCCAGCAGGAAAGACACCGCGAACACCGGGGAGCTGTTTTTT. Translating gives CASRKDTANTGELFF.